The rows below give T cell receptor beta chains drawn from one sample of a study of T cell repertoires in cytomegalovirus infection. TCRdb itself ran the reads through MiXCR, one entry per CDR3 protein. The sample shows almost 550,000 distinct CDR3 sequences, 16% of them seen only once. Specimen: CD8+ T cells from PBMCs. These receptors were obtained from a human donor in good health (CMV status not recorded). Some clones in this sample may be carry-over from other donors' samples. Both conserved end residues are part of each CDR3. D genes are given only for firm matches. The size of a clone is reported for some rows only, either as once, few or many, or as a class for expanded clones.

few | TRBJ2-7 | TRBD1 | TRBV9 | TGTGCCAGCAGCGTAGAGGACAGGGGTGGCTACGAGCAGTACTTC | CASSVEDRGGYEQYF
- | TRBJ2-7 | - | TRBV7-9 | TGTGCCAGCAGCTTAGTGGGGCGGGGTGGCGCCTACGAGCAGTACTTC | CASSLVGRGGAYEQYF
many | TRBJ1-1 | - | TRBV7-8 | TGTGCCACCCAACACCGGGCCGCTGAAGCTTTCTTT | CATQHRAAEAFF
- | TRBJ2-7 | TRBD1 | TRBV27 | TGTGCCAGCAGTTTAGTGGACAGGGCCGCCTACGAGCAGTACTTC | CASSLVDRAAYEQYF
many | TRBJ1-2 | - | TRBV28 | TGTGCCAGCAGCCTACTGCAGCCTTATGGCTACACCTTC | CASSLLQPYGYTF
few | TRBJ2-1 | - | TRBV6-2/TRBV6-3 | TGTGCCAGCAGCCCTCTTCTCGCAAGCGAGCAGTTCTTC | CASSPLLASEQFF
- | TRBJ2-3 | - | TRBV18 | TGTGCCAGCTCACCCCCGGAACTACCGAGCACAGATACGCAGTATTTT | CASSPPELPSTDTQYF
many | TRBJ2-2 | TRBD1 | TRBV19 | TGTGCCAGTAGTTTCCGGGACAGGGCGAACACCGGGGAGCTGTTTTTT | CASSFRDRANTGELFF
many | TRBJ2-1 | TRBD2 | TRBV7-8 | TGTGCCAGCAGCCCAACAGCGGGGGGAATGAATGAGCAGTTCTTC | CASSPTAGGMNEQFF
- | TRBJ1-1 | - | TRBV28 | TGTGCCAGCAGTTTTAATCGCATAACGAGTACTGAAGCTTTCTTT | CASSFNRITSTEAFF
many | TRBJ2-7 | TRBD2 | TRBV7-2 | TGTGCCAGCAGTCTAGAAGAAGCTAGCGGGGACTACGAGCAGTACTTC | CASSLEEASGDYEQYF
many | TRBJ1-2 | - | TRBV28 | TGTGCCAGCAGTCTCCCGGGACAAGGGATTTATGGCTACACCTTC | CASSLPGQGIYGYTF
- | TRBJ1-6 | TRBD1 | TRBV20-1 | TGCAGTGCTTCGACAGGGGACGCTTCACCCCTCCACTTT | CSASTGDASPLHF
many | TRBJ2-7 | TRBD2 | TRBV27 | TGTGCCAGCAGTTTATCCGGGACTAGCTACTACGAGCAGTACTTC | CASSLSGTSYYEQYF
- | TRBJ1-2 | - | TRBV9 | TGTGCCAGCAGCACGAGATCTTATGGCTACACCTTC | CASSTRSYGYTF